This T cell receptor beta chain emerged from a study of T cells in Graves' hyperthyroidism and ophthalmopathy. To note about this clonotype: No antigen is known for it. A much bigger clone sits one base away, suggesting this may be a read error.

Among the patients, aged 18 to 65, hyperthyroidism was newly diagnosed and had lasted under 2 months. Clinicians diagnosed patients from clinical symptoms, serum thyroxine and TRAb, thyroid ultrasound and orbital computed tomography. PBMCs were sourced from 9 to 10 ml fresh peripheral blood. Study-wide results and caveats: A 13 V-J model separated ophthalmopathy from stable hyperthyroidism.

TCR beta CDR3 regions were amplified from RNA transcripts. When the TCR CDR3 underwent first-round RT-PCR, the HTBI primer set was used. Via MiXCR, TCRdb re-called the multiplex PCR reads, giving one row per CDR3 protein. The table shows about 770,000 distinct CDR3 sequences, with over 15% occurring only once. The V gene's germline CDR1 is DFQATT and CDR2 SNEGSKA (reference sequence). The CDR3 is 11 residues long. The TCR comes from a woman in her fifties or sixties with Graves' hyperthyroidism that later progressed to Graves' ophthalmopathy. The V gene is TRBV20-1, the J gene TRBJ2-5; the D is unclear. Input material: blood. The CDR3 region is CSASGQETQHF. Here the CDR3 DNA reads TGCAGTGCTAGCGGCCAAGAGACCCAGCACTTC.